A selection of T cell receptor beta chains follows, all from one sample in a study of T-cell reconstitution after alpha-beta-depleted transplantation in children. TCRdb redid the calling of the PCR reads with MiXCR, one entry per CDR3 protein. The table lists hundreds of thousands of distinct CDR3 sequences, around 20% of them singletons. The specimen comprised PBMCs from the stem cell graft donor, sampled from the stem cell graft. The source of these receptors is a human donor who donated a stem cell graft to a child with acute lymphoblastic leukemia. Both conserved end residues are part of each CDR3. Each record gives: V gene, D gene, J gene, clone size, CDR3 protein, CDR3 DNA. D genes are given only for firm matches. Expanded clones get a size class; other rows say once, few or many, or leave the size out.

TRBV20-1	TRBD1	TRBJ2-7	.	CSARSQGEPYEQYF	TGCAGTGCTAGGTCCCAGGGGGAACCCTACGAGCAGTACTTC
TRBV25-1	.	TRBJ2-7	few	CASSDLVYEQYF	TGTGCCAGCAGTGATCTAGTCTACGAGCAGTACTTC
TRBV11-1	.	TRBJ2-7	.	CASSTDYEQYF	TGTGCCAGCAGCACCGACTACGAGCAGTACTTC
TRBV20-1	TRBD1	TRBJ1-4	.	CSAPFGGGGSEKLFF	TGCAGTGCCCCATTTGGGGGAGGGGGCAGTGAAAAACTGTTTTTT
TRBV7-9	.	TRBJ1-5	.	CASSSEGSVWPQHF	TGTGCCAGCAGCTCCGAGGGCAGCGTGTGGCCCCAGCATTTT
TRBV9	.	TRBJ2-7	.	CASSPRSSGEQYF	TGTGCCAGCAGCCCACGGTCATCGGGCGAGCAGTACTTC
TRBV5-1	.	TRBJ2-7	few	CASSSFPGAVISYEQYF	TGCGCCAGCAGCTCCTTTCCGGGAGCGGTTATCTCCTACGAGCAGTACTTC
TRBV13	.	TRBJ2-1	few	CASSLNQGRNEQFF	TGTGCCAGCAGCTTAAATCAGGGACGGAATGAGCAGTTCTTC
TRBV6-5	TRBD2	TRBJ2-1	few	CASSYLGTSGKNEQFF	TGTGCCAGCAGTTACCTTGGGACTAGCGGGAAGAATGAGCAGTTCTTC
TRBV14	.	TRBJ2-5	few	CASSQEPTPEETQYF	TGTGCCAGCAGCCAAGAGCCGACCCCTGAAGAGACCCAGTACTTC
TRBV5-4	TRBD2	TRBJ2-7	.	CASSLVGSGRTYEQYF	TGTGCCAGCAGCTTGGTGGGTAGCGGGAGAACCTACGAGCAGTACTTC
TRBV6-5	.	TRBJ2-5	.	CASTRQGGVQYF	TGTGCCAGCACCAGACAGGGAGGAGTCCAGTACTTC
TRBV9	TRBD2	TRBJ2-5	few	CASSGPSGSKETQYF	TGTGCCAGCAGCGGACCTAGCGGGAGTAAAGAGACCCAGTACTTC
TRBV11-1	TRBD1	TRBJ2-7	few	CVSSTAPGGDRGIYEQYF	TGTGTCAGCAGCACGGCTCCCGGAGGGGACAGGGGTATCTACGAGCAGTACTTC
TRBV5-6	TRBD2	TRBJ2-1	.	CASSWGGHEQFF	TGTGCCAGCAGCTGGGGGGGTCATGAGCAGTTCTTC
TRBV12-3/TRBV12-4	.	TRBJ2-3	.	CASSLWGNTDTQYF	TGTGCCAGCAGTTTATGGGGTAACACAGATACGCAGTATTTT
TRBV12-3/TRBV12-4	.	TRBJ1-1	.	CASSFTGQAFF	TGTGCCAGCAGTTTTACAGGCCAAGCTTTCTTT
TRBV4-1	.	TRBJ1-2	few	CASSQVGQPYGYTF	TGCGCCAGCAGCCAAGTAGGACAGCCCTATGGCTACACCTTC
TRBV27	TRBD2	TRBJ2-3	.	CASSPRTSGTGHMYF	TGTGCCAGCAGTCCGCGGACTAGCGGGACCGGGCACATGTATTTT
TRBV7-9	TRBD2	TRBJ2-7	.	CASSLPTSGGGWQYF	TGTGCCAGCAGCCTTCCTACTAGCGGAGGGGGGTGGCAGTACTTC
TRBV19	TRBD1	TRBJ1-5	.	CASSMGTGGPNQPQHF	TGTGCCAGTAGTATGGGGACAGGGGGCCCCAATCAGCCCCAGCATTTT
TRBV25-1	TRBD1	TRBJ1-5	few	CASRGRGLDQPQHF	TGTGCCAGCAGAGGTAGGGGGCTCGATCAGCCCCAGCATTTT
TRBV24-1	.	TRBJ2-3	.	CATSASYGRADTQYF	TGTGCCACCAGTGCTTCATACGGGCGGGCAGATACGCAGTATTTT
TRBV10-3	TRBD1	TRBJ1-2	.	CALHRGEGYGYTF	TGTGCCTTGCACAGGGGCGAGGGCTATGGCTACACCTTC